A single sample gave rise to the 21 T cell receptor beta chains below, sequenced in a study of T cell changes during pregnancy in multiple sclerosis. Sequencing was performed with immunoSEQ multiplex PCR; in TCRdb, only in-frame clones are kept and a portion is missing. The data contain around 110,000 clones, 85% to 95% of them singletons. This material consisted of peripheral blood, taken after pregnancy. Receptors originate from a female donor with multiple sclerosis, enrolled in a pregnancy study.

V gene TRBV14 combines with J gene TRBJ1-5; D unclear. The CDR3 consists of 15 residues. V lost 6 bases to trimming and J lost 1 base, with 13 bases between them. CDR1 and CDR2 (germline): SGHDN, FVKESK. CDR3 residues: CASSPPVRSNQPQHF. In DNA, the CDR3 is TGTGCCAGCAGTCCCCCGGTGAGGAGCAATCAGCCCCAGCATTTT.

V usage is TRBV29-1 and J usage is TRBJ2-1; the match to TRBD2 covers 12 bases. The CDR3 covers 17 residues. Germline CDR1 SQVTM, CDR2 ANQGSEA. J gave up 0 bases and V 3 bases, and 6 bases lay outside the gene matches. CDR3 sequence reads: CSVDGLAGINSYNEQFF. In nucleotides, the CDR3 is TGCAGCGTTGATGGACTAGCGGGAATTAACTCCTACAATGAGCAGTTCTTC.

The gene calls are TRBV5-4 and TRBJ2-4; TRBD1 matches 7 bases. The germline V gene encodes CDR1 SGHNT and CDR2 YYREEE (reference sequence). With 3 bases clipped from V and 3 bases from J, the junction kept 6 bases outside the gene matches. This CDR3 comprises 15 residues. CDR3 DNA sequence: TGTGCCAGCAGCTCGAAAGGGGGCGACAAAAACATTCAGTACTTC. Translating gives CASSSKGGDKNIQYF.

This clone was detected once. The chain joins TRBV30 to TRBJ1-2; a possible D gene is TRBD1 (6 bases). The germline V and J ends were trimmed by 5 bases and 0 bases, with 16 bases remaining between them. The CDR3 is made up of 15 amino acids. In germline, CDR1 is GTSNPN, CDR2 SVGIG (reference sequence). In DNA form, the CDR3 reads TGTGCCTGGTCCGTGATACAGGGAACTAACTATGGCTACACCTTC. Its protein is CAWSVIQGTNYGYTF.

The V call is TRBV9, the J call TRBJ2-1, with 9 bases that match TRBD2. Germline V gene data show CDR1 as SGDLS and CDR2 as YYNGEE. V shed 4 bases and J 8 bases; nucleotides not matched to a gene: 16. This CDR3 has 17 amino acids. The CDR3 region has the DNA TGTGCCAGCAGCCCAAAGATAGCGGGAGCCGCCCACGATGAGCAGTTCTTC. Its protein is CASSPKIAGAAHDEQFF.

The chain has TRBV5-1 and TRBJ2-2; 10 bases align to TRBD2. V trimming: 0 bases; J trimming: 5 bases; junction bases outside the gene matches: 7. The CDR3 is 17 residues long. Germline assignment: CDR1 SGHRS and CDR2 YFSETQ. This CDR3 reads CASSLEAGGPGTGELFF. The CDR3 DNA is TGCGCCAGCAGCTTGGAAGCGGGGGGGCCCGGGACCGGGGAGCTGTTTTTT.

The CDR3 is CASSPRQGRKATEAFF. The CDR3 DNA is TGTGCCAGTAGCCCGAGACAGGGGAGGAAGGCCACTGAAGCTTTCTTT. The chain joins TRBV19 to TRBJ1-1; TRBD1 agrees at 8 bases. J gave up 4 bases and V 6 bases, and 13 bases lay outside the gene matches. CDR1 and CDR2 from the germline V gene are LNHDA and SQIVND (reference sequence). CDR3 length: 16 residues.

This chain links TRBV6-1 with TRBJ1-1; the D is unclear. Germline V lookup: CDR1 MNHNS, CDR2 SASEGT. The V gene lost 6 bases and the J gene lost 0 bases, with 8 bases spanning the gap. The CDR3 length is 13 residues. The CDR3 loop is CASREHLNTEAFF. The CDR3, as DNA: TGTGCCAGCAGGGAACATTTGAACACTGAAGCTTTCTTT.

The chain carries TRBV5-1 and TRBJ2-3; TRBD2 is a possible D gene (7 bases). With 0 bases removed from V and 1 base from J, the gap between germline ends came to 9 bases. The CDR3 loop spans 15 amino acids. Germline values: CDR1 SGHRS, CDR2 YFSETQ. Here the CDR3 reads CASSLGGGGTDTQYF. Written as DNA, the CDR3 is TGCGCCAGCAGCTTGGGAGGGGGGGGCACAGATACGCAGTATTTT.

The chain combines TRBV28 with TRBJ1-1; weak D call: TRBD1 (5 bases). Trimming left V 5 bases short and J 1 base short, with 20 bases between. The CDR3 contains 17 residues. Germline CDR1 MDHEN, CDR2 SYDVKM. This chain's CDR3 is CASSRDGRSGSNTEAFF. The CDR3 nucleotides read TGTGCCAGCAGTCGCGACGGTCGATCAGGGTCGAACACTGAAGCTTTCTTT.

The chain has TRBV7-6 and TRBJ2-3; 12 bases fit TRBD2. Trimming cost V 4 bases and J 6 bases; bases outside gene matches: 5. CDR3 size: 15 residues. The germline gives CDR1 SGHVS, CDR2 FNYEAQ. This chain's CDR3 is CASSSRLAGVDTQYF. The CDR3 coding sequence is TGTGCCAGCAGCTCAAGACTAGCGGGAGTCGATACGCAGTATTTT.

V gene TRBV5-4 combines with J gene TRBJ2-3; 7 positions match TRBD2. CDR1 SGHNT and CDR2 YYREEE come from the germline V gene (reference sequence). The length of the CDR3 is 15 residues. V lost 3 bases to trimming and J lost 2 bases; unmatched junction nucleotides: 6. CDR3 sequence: CASSSKRGNTDTQYF. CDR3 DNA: TGTGCCAGCAGCTCAAAGCGGGGTAACACAGATACGCAGTATTTT.

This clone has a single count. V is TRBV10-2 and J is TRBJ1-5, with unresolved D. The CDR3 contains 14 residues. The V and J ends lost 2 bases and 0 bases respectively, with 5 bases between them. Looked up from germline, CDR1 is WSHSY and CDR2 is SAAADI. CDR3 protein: CASSEVSSNQPQHF. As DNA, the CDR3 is TGCGCCAGCAGTGAGGTCAGTAGCAATCAGCCCCAGCATTTT.

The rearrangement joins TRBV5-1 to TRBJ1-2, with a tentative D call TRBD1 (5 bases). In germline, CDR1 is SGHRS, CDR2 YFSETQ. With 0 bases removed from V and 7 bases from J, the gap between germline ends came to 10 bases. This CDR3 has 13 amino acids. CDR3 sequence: CASSLVVGGGYTF. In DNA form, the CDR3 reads TGCGCCAGCAGCTTGGTGGTGGGGGGTGGCTACACCTTC.

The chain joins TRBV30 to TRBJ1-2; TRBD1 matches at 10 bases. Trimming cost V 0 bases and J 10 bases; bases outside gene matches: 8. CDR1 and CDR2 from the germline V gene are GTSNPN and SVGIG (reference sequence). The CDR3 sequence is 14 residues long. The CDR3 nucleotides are TGTGCCTGGAGTGTTTCAAGGACAGGGGGTGCCTACACCTTC. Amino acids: CAWSVSRTGGAYTF. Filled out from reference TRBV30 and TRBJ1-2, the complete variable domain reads SQTIHQWPATLVQPVGSPLSLECTVEGTSNPNLYWYRQAAGRGLQLLFYSVGIGQISSEVPQNLSASRPQDRQFILSSKKLLLSDSGFYLCAWSVSRTGGAYTFGSGTRLTVV.

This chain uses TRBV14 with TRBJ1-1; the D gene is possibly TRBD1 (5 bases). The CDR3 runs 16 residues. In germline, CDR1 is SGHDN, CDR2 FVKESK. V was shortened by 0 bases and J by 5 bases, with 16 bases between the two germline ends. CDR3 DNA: TGTGCCAGCAGCCAAGAACTGTTGGCAGGGCGAACTGAAGCTTTCTTT. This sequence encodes CASSQELLAGRTEAFF.

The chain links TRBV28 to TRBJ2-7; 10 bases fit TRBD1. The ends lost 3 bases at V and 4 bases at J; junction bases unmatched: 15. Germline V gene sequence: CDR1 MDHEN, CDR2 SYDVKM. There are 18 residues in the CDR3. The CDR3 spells CASSFPLGGDRGHYEQYF. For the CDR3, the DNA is TGTGCCAGCAGTTTCCCCCTGGGGGGCGACAGGGGGCATTACGAGCAGTACTTC.

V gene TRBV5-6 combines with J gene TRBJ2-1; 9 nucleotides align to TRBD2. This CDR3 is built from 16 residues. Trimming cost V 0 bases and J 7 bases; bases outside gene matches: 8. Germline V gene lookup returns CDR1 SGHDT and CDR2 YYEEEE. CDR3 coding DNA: TGTGCCAGCAGCTTGGACCGAGCGGGGGGCGTGAATGAGCAGTTCTTC. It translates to CASSLDRAGGVNEQFF. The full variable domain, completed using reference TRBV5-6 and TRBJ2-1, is DAGVTQSPTHLIKTRGQQVTLRCSPKSGHDTVSWYQQALGQGPQFIFQYYEEEERQRGNFPDRFSGHQFPNYSSELNVNALLLGDSALYLCASSLDRAGGVNEQFFGPGTRLTVL.

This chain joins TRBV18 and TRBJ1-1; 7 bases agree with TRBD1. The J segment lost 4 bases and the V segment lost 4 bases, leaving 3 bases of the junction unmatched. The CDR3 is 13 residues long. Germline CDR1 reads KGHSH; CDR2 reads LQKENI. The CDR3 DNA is TGTGCCAGCTCACTAGGGGACAGCACTGAAGCTTTCTTT. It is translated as CASSLGDSTEAFF.

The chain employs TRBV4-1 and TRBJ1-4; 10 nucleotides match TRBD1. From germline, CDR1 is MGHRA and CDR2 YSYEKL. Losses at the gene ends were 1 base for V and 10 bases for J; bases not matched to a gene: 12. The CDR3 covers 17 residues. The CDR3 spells CASSQGGQGQLVGKLFF. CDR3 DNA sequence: TGCGCCAGCAGCCAAGGGGGACAGGGGCAACTAGTTGGAAAACTGTTTTTT.

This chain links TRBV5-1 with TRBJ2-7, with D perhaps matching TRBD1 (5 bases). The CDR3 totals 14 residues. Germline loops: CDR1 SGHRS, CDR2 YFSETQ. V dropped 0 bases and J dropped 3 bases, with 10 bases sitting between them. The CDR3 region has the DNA TGCGCCAGCAGCTTGGGGGCCAGGGTCTACGAGCAGTACTTC. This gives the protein CASSLGARVYEQYF. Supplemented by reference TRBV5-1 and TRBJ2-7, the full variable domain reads KAGVTQTPRYLIKTRGQQVTLSCSPISGHRSVSWYQQTPGQGLQFLFEYFSETQRNKGNFPGRFSGRQFSNSRSEMNVSTLELGDSALYLCASSLGARVYEQYFGPGTRLTVT.